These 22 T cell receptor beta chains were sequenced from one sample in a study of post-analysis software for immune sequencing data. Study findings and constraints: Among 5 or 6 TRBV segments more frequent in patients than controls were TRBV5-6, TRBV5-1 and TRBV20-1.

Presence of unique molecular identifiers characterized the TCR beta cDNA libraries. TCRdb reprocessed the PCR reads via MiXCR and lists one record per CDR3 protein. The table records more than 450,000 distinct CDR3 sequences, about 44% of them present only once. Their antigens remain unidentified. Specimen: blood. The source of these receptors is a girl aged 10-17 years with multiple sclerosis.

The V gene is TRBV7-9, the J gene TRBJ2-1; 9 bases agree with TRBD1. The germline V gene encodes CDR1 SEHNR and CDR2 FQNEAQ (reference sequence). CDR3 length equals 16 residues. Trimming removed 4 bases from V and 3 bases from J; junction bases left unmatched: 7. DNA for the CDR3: TGTGCCAGCAGCTCCTCCGGGACAGGGTTCTACAATGAGCAGTTCTTC. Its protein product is CASSSSGTGFYNEQFF.

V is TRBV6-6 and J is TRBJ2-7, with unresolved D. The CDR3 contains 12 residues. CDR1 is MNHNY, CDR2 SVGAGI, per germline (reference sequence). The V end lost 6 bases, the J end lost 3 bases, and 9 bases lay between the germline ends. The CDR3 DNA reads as TGTGCCAGCAGGCTTGAGAACTACGAGCAGTACTTC. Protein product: CASRLENYEQYF.

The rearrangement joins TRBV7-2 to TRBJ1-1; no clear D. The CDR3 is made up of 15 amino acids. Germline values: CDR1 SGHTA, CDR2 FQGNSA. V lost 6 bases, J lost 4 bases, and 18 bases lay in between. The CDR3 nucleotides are TGTGCCAGCAGAACGATTCCGGATCCGGGCACTGAAGCTTTCTTT. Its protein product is CASRTIPDPGTEAFF. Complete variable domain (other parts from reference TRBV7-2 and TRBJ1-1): GAGVSQSPSNKVTEKGKDVELRCDPISGHTALYWYRQSLGQGLEFLIYFQGNSAPDKSGLPSDRFSAERTGGSVSTLTIQRTQQEDSAVYLCASRTIPDPGTEAFFGQGTRLTVV.

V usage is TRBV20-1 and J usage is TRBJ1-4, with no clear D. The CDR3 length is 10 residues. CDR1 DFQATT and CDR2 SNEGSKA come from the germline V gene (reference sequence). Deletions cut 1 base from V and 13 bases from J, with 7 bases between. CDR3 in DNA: TGCAGTGCTAGAGGGAATGGACTGTTTTTT. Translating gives CSARGNGLFF.

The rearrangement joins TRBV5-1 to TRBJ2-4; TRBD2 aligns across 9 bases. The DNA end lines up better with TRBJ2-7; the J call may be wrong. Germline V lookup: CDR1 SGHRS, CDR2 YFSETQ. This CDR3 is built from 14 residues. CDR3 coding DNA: TGCGCCAGCAGCTACGCGGGACTAGCAGACGAGCAGTACTTC. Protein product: CASSYAGLADEQYF.

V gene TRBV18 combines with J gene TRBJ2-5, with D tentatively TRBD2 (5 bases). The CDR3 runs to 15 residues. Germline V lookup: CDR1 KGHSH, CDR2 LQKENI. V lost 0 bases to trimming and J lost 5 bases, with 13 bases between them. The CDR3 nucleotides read TGTGCCAGCTCACCACCCGGGGTTCTACCGGAGACCCAGTACTTC. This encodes CASSPPGVLPETQYF.

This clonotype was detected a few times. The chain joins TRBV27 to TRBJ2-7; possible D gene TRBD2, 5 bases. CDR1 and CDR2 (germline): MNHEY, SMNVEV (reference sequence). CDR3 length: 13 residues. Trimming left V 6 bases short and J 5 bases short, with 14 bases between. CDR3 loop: CASSDTGRNEQYF. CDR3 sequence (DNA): TGTGCCAGCAGCGACACGGGGAGAAACGAGCAGTACTTC.

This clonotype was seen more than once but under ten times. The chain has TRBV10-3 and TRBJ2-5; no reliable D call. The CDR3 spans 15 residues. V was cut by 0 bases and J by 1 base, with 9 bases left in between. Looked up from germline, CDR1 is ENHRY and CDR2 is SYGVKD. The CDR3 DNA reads TGTGCCATCAGTGAGTCGCTTGCAGTCCAAGAGACCCAGTACTTC. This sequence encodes CAISESLAVQETQYF.

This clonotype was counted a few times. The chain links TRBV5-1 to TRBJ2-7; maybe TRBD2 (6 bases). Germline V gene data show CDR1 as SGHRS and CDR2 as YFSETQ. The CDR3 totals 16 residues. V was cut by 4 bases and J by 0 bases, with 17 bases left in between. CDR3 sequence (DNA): TGCGCCAGCAGCAATAAGGTGGGACTTAGCTCCTACGAGCAGTACTTC. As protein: CASSNKVGLSSYEQYF.

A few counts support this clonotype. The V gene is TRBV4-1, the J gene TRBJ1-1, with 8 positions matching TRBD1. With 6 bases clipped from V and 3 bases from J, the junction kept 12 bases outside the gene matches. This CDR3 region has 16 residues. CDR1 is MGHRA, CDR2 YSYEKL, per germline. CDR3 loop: CASRPLDRATDTEAFF. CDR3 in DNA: TGCGCCAGCAGACCTTTGGACAGGGCCACCGACACTGAAGCTTTCTTT.

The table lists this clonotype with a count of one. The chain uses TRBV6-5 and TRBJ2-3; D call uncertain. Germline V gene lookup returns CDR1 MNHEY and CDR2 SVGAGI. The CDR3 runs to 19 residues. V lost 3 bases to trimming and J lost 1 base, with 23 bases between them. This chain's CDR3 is CASSYSPSFRARGTDTQYF. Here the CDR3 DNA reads TGTGCCAGCAGTTATTCTCCCTCGTTCAGAGCGAGAGGCACAGATACGCAGTATTTT.

CDR3 DNA: TGTGCCAGCAGGATCGGGGGGTCGCCCCACGAGCAGTACTTC. This sequence encodes CASRIGGSPHEQYF. The gene calls are TRBV7-2 and TRBJ2-7; 7 bases are a match to TRBD2. The V and J ends lost 6 bases and 5 bases, in that order; junction bases with no gene match: 10. Germline-derived CDR1 and CDR2 are SGHTA and FQGNSA. The CDR3 totals 14 residues.

The chain's CDR3 is CASSPGPLGETQYF. DNA for the CDR3: TGTGCCAGCAGCCCGGGACCGCTGGGGGAGACCCAGTACTTC. J is TRBJ2-5 and V is TRBV12-3 or TRBV12-4; D tentatively fits TRBD1 or TRBD2 (5 bases each). V lost 6 bases, J lost 5 bases, and 16 bases lay in between. The CDR3 covers 14 residues.

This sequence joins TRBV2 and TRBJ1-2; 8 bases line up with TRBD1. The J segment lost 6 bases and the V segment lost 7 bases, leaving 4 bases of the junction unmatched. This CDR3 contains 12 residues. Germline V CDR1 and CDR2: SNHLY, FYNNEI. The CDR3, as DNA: TGTGCCAGCACTCAGGGGGCGGATGGCTACACCTTC. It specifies CASTQGADGYTF.

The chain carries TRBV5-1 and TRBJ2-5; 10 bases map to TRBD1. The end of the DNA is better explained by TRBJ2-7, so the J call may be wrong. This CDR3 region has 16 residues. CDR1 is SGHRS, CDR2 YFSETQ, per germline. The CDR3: CASSLAIGTGAYEQYF. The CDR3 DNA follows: TGCGCCAGCAGCTTGGCCATAGGGACAGGGGCCTACGAGCAGTACTTC.

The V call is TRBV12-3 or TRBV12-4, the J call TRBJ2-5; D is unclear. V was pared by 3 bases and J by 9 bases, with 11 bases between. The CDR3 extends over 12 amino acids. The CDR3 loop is CASSFSADAQYF. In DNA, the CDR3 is TGTGCCAGCAGTTTCTCGGCAGATGCCCAGTACTTC.

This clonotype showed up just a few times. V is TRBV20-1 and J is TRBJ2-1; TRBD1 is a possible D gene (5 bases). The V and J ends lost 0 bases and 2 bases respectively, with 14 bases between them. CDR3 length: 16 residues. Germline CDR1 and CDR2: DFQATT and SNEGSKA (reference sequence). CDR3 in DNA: TGCAGTGCTAGAGATCCCACAGGCGCACCCTACAATGAGCAGTTCTTC. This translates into CSARDPTGAPYNEQFF.

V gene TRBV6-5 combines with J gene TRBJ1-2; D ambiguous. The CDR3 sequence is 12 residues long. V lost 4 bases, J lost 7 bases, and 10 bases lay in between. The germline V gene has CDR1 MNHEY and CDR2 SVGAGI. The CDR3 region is CASSFRPGGYTF. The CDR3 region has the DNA TGTGCCAGCAGTTTTCGGCCGGGTGGCTACACCTTC.

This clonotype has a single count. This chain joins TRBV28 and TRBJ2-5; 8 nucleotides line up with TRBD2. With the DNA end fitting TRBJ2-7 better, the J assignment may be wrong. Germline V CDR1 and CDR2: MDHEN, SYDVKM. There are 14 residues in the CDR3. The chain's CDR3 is CASSLSGGFYEQYF. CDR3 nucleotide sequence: TGTGCCAGCAGTTTATCGGGAGGGTTCTACGAGCAGTACTTC.

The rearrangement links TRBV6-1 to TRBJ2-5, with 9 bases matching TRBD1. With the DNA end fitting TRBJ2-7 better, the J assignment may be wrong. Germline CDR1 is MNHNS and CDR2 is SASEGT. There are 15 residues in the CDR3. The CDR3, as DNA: TGTGCCAGCAGCCCAGCCTCCGGGACAGGGAACGAGCAGTACTTC. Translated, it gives CASSPASGTGNEQYF.

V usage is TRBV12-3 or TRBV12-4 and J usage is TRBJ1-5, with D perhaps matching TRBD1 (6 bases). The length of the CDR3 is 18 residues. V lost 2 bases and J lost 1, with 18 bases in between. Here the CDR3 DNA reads TGTGCCAGCAGTTTAAGTGGGGGAGGAGGACAGAGCAATCAGCCCCAGCATTTT. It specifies CASSLSGGGGQSNQPQHF.

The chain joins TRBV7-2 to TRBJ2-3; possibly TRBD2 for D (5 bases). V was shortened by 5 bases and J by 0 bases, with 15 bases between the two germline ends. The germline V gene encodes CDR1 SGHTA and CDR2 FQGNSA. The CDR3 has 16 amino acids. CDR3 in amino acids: CASSPRTLRSTDTQYF. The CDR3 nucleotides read TGTGCCAGCAGCCCGAGGACTCTCCGAAGCACAGATACGCAGTATTTT.